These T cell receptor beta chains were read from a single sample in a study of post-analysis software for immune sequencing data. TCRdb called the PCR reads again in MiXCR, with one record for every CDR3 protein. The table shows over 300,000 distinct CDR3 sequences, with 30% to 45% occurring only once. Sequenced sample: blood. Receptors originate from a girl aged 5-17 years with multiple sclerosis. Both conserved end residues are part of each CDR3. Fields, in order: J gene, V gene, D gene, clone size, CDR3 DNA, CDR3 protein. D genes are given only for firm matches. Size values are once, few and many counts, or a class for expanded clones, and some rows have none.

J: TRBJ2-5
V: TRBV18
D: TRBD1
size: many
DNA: TGTGCCAGCTCCCGAGATTTGACAGGGACAGAGACCCAGTACTTC
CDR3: CASSRDLTGTETQYF

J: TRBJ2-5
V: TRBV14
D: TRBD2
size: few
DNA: TGTGCCAGCAGCCAATTGACTAGCAGGGAGACCCAGTACTTC
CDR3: CASSQLTSRETQYF

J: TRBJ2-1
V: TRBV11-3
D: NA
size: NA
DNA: TGTGCCAGCAGCCGTAGACAAGGAGAGCAGTTCTTC
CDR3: CASSRRQGEQFF

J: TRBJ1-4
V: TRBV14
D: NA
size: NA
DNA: TGTGCCAGCAGCCAAACCGGGACATTTAATGAAAAACTGTTTTTT
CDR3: CASSQTGTFNEKLFF

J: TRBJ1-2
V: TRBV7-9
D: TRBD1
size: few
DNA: TGTGCCAGCAGCCCCACAGGGGATTACTATGGCTACACCTTC
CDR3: CASSPTGDYYGYTF

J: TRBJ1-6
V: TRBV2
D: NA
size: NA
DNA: TGTGCCAGGAGGTCAGGGATGGGGCCACCCCTCCACTTT
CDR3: CARRSGMGPPLHF

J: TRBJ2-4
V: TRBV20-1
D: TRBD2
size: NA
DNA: TGCAGTGCTAGTTCAGGCGGGGGGGCCTCAGCCAAAAACATTCAGTACTTC
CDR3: CSASSGGGASAKNIQYF

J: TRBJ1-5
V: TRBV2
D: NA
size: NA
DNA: TGTGCCAGCAGTGAAGCTGCGGGAGGCAATCAGCCCCAGCATTTT
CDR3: CASSEAAGGNQPQHF

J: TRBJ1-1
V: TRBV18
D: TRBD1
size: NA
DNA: TGTGCCAGCTCACCACCTCAGGGGGACACTGAAGCTTTCTTT
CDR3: CASSPPQGDTEAFF

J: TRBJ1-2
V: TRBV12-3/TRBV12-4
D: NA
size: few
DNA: TGTGCCAGCAGTTCCTCGGACCCGGCTGGCTACACCTTC
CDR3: CASSSSDPAGYTF

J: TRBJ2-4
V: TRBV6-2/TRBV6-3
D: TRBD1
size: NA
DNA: TGTGCCAGCAGTTACCCTAGGGGGCTGGCCAAAAACATTCAGTACTTC
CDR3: CASSYPRGLAKNIQYF

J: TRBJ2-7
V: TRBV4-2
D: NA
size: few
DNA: TGTGCCAGCAGCCAAGATAGTGGCAGGGGGGGCGAGCAGTACTTC
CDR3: CASSQDSGRGGEQYF

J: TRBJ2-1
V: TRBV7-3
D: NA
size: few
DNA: TGTGCCAGCAGCTTAAACCCCGGGTCCTACAATGAGCAGTTCTTC
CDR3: CASSLNPGSYNEQFF

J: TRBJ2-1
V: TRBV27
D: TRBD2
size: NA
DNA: TGTGCCAGCAGCTCCGGAGGAGTAGCGGGGGGGCAAGTCAATGAGCAGTTCTTC
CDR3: CASSSGGVAGGQVNEQFF

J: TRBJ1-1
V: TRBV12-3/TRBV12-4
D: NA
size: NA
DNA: TGTGCCAGCAGCCCCGTGAGGGCGAGCACTGAAGCTTTCTTT
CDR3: CASSPVRASTEAFF

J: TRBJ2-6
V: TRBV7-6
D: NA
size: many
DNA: TGTGCCAGCAGCTTCGCTGGGGCCAACGTCCTGACTTTC
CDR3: CASSFAGANVLTF

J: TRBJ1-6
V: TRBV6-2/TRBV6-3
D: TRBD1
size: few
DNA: TGTGCCAGCAGGGGACACCGGGACAGGGGCTACTCACCCCTCCACTTT
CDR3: CASRGHRDRGYSPLHF

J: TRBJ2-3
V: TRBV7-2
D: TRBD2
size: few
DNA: TGTGCCAGCAGCTTAGTGGCTAGCGGGGCCCCCCGGGGAGATACGCAGTATTTT
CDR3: CASSLVASGAPRGDTQYF

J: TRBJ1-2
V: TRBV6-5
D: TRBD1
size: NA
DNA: TGTGCCAGCAGTTACGATCGGACAGGGGGCGCCTACTATGGCTACACCTTC
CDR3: CASSYDRTGGAYYGYTF

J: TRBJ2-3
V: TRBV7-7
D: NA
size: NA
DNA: TGTGCTAGCAGCTGGGGGCCTTTCACAGATACGCAGTATTTT
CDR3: CASSWGPFTDTQYF

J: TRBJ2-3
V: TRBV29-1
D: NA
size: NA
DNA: TGCAGCGTTGATAAGAGGGATACGCAGTATTTT
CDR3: CSVDKRDTQYF

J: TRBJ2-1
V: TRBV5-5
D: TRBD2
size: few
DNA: TGTGCCAGCAGCTTGGGACTAGCGGTTTACAATGAGCAGTTCTTC
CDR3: CASSLGLAVYNEQFF

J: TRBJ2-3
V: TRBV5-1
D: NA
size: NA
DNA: TGCGCCAGCAGCTCTATAGACGGCACAGATACGCAGTATTTT
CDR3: CASSSIDGTDTQYF

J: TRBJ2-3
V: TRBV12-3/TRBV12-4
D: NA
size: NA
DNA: TGTGCCAGCTCCGGGCCATACACAGATACGCAGTATTTT
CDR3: CASSGPYTDTQYF

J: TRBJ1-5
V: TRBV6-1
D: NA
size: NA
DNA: TGTGCCAGCAGTGAATGGGGTCAGCCCCAGCATTTT
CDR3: CASSEWGQPQHF

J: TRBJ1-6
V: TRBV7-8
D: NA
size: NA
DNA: TGTGCCAGCAGCTTAGCGGATTCACCCCTCCACTTT
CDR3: CASSLADSPLHF

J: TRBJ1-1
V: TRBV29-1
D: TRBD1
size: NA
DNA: TGCAGCGCTAGGACAGGGGGCCACGCTGAAGCTTTCTTT
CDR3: CSARTGGHAEAFF

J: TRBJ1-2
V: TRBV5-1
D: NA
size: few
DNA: TGCGCCAGCAGCTTGACAGGGATCTATGGCTACACCTTC
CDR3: CASSLTGIYGYTF

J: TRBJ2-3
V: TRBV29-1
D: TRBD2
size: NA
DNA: TGCAGCGTTGAATTAGGGGAGGGCCCTCCCACAGATACGCAGTATTTT
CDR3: CSVELGEGPPTDTQYF

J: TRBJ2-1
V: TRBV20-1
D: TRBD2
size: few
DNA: TGCAGTGCTAGAGACCCCCCGGGGGGATGGGATGAGCAGTTCTTC
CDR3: CSARDPPGGWDEQFF

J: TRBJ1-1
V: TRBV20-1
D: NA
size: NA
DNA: TGCAGTGCTAGGTTCGGAGGAGCGGACACTGAAGCTTTCTTT
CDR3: CSARFGGADTEAFF

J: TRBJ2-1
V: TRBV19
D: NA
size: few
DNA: TGTGCCAGTCGGCGCAGGGCACAGGTCGATGAGCAGTTCTTC
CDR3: CASRRRAQVDEQFF

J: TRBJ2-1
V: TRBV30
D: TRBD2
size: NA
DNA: TGTGCCTGGAGACATAGCGGGGCCAACAATGAGCAGTTCTTC
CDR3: CAWRHSGANNEQFF

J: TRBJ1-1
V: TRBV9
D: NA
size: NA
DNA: TGTGCCAGCAGCCGACAGGAGGGTGAAGCTTTCTTT
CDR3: CASSRQEGEAFF

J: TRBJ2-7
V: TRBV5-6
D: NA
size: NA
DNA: TGTGCCAGCAGTGTCGCCGGGACAAGGACCTACGAGCAGTACTTC
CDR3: CASSVAGTRTYEQYF

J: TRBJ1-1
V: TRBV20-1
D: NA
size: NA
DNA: TGCAGTGCTAGGGATGAATCGAACACTGAAGCTTTCTTT
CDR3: CSARDESNTEAFF

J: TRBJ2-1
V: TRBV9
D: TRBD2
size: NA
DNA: TGTGCCAGCAGCGACTGGACTAGCGGGAGAGGTAGTGAGCAGTTCTTC
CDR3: CASSDWTSGRGSEQFF

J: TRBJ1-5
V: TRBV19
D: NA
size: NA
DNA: TGTGCCACTCAGCGCGGATCGAACCAGCCCCAGCATTTT
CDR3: CATQRGSNQPQHF

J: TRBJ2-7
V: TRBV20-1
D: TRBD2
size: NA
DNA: TGCAGTGCCCCCACGGGAGGGGGGGCCTACGAGCAGTACTTC
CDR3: CSAPTGGGAYEQYF

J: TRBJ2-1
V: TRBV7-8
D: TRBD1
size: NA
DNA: TGTGCCAGCAGCTTAGTGCCGGGACAGGGGCATGAGCAGTTCTTC
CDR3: CASSLVPGQGHEQFF

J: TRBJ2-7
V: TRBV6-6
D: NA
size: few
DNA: TGTGCCAGCACAGGAGGTTCCTACGAGCAGTACTTC
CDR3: CASTGGSYEQYF

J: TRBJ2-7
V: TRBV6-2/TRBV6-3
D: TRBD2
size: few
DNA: TGTGCCAGCAGTTTTCATCTCGGGGGGTCCTACGAGCAGTACTTC
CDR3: CASSFHLGGSYEQYF

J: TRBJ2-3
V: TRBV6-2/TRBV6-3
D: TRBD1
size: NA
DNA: TGTGCCAGCAGTCAACCGGGACAGGGGGCAAGGGGCGCAGATACGCAGTATTTT
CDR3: CASSQPGQGARGADTQYF

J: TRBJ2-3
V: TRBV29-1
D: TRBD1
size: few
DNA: TGCAGCGTTGATCTGACAGGGCCGGATACGCAGTATTTT
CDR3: CSVDLTGPDTQYF

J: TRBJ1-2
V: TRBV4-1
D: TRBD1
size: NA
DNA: TGCGCCAGCAGCCAGAGGGGGCTTGGCGCCAAAGATAGGAGTGGCTACACCTTC
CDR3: CASSQRGLGAKDRSGYTF

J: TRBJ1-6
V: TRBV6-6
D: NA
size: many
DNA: TGTGCCAGCACTAGGGCCCCCGGGGGGAATTCACCCCTCCACTTT
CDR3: CASTRAPGGNSPLHF

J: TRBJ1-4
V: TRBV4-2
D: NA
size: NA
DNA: TGTGCCAGCAGCCAATACGACGGCCGGGCAACTAATGAAAAACTGTTTTTT
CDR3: CASSQYDGRATNEKLFF

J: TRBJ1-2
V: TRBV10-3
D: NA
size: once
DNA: TGTGCCATCAGTGACGGAGCGACCGATGGCTACACCTTC
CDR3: CAISDGATDGYTF

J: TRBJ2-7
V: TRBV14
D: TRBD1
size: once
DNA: TGTGCCAGCAGCCGGAAACAGGGGGCGTTGCACGAGCAGTACTTC
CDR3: CASSRKQGALHEQYF

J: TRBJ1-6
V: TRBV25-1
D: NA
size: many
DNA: TGTGCCAGCAGGCCTGAGGATTCACCCCTCCACTTT
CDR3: CASRPEDSPLHF

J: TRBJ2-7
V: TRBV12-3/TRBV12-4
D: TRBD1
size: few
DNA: TGTGCCAGCAGTTTTGACAGGGGAGGCCACTACGAGCAGTACTTC
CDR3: CASSFDRGGHYEQYF

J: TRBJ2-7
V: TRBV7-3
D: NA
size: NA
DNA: TGTGCCAGCAGCCGAGACCCCTCGGGGGAGCAGTACTTC
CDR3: CASSRDPSGEQYF

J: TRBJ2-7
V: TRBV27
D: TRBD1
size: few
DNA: TGTGCCAGCAGGAATTATGCAGGGGGTGTCTACGAGCAGTACTTC
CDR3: CASRNYAGGVYEQYF